One sample yielded the 9 T cell receptor beta chains listed below, sequenced in a study of shared clonotypes between healthy human individuals. Clones were read by immunoSEQ multiplex PCR, and TCRdb kept only the in-frame ones, dropping some. The sample consists of fewer than 2.5 million clones, under 95% of them appearing once. Input material: naive CD4+ T cells from PBMCs. Documented subset: CD45RA+ positively selected. The receptors were gathered from a man between 18 and 29 years old in good health. Some clones in this sample may be carry-over from other donors' samples.

The gene calls are TRBV25-1 and TRBJ1-1; tentatively, D is TRBD1 (6 bases). Germline CDR1 reads MGHDK; CDR2 reads SYGVNS. This CDR3 region has 15 residues. Trimming took 0 bases from V and 2 from J, leaving 10 bases between them. This CDR3 is CASSEYAGGNTEAFF. The CDR3 nucleotides are TGTGCCAGCAGTGAATATGCGGGGGGCAACACTGAAGCTTTCTTT.

This chain joins TRBV27 and TRBJ1-2; D gene uncertain. V was pared by 11 bases and J by 7 bases, with 26 bases between. The CDR3 totals 15 residues. From germline, CDR1 is MNHEY and CDR2 SMNVEV (reference sequence). DNA for the CDR3: TGTGCCGCGTCCCCCTCGCTAAAAGCGTACGGTGGCTACACCTTC. Protein sequence: CAASPSLKAYGGYTF.

The chain joins TRBV19 to TRBJ2-2, with TRBD2 identical over 8 bases. CDR3 size: 17 residues. Germline V gives CDR1 LNHDA, CDR2 SQIVND (reference sequence). V shed 7 bases and J 5 bases; nucleotides not matched to a gene: 15. The CDR3 DNA follows: TGTGCCAGTACCCCAGGCAGGCTAGCGGGCGAAACCGGGGAGCTGTTTTTT. Translated, it gives CASTPGRLAGETGELFF.

The genes are TRBV5-6 and TRBJ1-1; the D gene is possibly TRBD1 (5 bases). V was clipped by 0 bases and J by 4 bases, with 16 bases between them. This CDR3 is 16 amino acids long. From germline, CDR1 is SGHDT and CDR2 YYEEEE. This chain's CDR3 is CASSLEAGRRSTEAFF. The CDR3 nucleotides read TGTGCCAGCAGCTTGGAGGCAGGGCGTCGGAGCACTGAAGCTTTCTTT.

The CDR3 reads CASIQVPYEQYF. CDR3 in DNA: TGTGCCAGCATACAGGTTCCCTACGAGCAGTACTTC. V is TRBV5-8 and J is TRBJ2-7; weak D call: TRBD1 (5 bases). Per the germline V gene, CDR1 is SGHTS and CDR2 is YDEGEE. The CDR3 extends over 12 amino acids. Trimming took off 6 bases at V and 2 bases at J, with 9 bases between the two ends.

V is TRBV28 and J is TRBJ1-2; D call uncertain. The germline V gene has CDR1 MDHEN and CDR2 SYDVKM. The CDR3 is made up of 13 amino acids. Trimming left V 2 bases short and J 4 bases short, with 8 bases between. CDR3 sequence: CASSLVGFYGYTF. DNA of the CDR3: TGTGCCAGCAGTTTAGTGGGGTTCTATGGCTACACCTTC.

The chain has TRBV9 and TRBJ2-1; 12 bases map to TRBD2. The CDR3 length is 16 residues. With V trimmed by 3 bases and J by 6 bases, 7 bases remained unmatched. Germline lookup yields CDR1 SGDLS and CDR2 YYNGEE. In nucleotides, the CDR3 is TGTGCCAGCAGCGGCCCGGGACTAGCGGGCACCAATGAGCAGTTCTTC. Protein product: CASSGPGLAGTNEQFF.

V usage is TRBV9 and J usage is TRBJ2-3; the D gene is possibly TRBD1 (6 bases). Germline loops: CDR1 SGDLS, CDR2 YYNGEE. The CDR3 sequence is 15 residues long. With 3 bases removed from V and 2 bases from J, the gap between germline ends came to 13 bases. The CDR3 reads CASSADSQSTDTQYF. The CDR3 DNA follows: TGTGCCAGCAGCGCGGACAGCCAGTCCACAGATACGCAGTATTTT.

The chain is built from TRBV5-4 and TRBJ2-6, with 8 bases identical to TRBD2. CDR3 length: 17 amino acids. Looked up from germline, CDR1 is SGHNT and CDR2 is YYREEE (reference sequence). Trimming removed 4 bases from V and 0 bases from J; junction bases left unmatched: 6. CDR3 DNA sequence: TGTGCCAGCAGCACCGCCGCGGGAGGCTCTGGGGCCAACGTCCTGACTTTC. The encoded protein is CASSTAAGGSGANVLTF.